A selection of T cell receptor beta chains follows, all from one sample in a study of CD8+CD57+ T cells in acquired aplastic anemia. MiXCR, run by TCRdb on the reads, gives a single entry per CDR3 protein. Of 150,000 to 200,000 distinct CDR3 sequences listed, less than 60% were seen once; the top ten hold 2.5% to 4%. The sample comprised sorted CD4+, CD8+, or CD8+CD57+ T cells (not recorded which) from PBMCs. These receptors came from a human donor with aplastic anemia. The CDR3 runs from the conserved cysteine through the conserved F or W. A D gene is named only where the DNA matches it firmly. Some rows mark clone size as missing; the rest say once, few, many or name a class of expanded clone.

j_gene,d_gene,v_gene,abundance,CDR3nt,CDR3aa
TRBJ1-1,-,TRBV7-3,-,TGTGCCAGCAGCTTGAGGTCAGGTCTCGTGAACACTGAAGCTTTCTTT,CASSLRSGLVNTEAFF
TRBJ2-1,-,TRBV2,-,TGTGCCCGCAGTCCGACGTCGTTCTACAATGAGCAGTTCTTC,CARSPTSFYNEQFF
TRBJ1-2,TRBD1,TRBV10-1,once,TGCGCCAGCAGTCTTACAGGGGACTATGGCTACGCCTTC,CASSLTGDYGYAF
TRBJ1-5,-,TRBV29-1,-,TGCAGCGTCCCACAGGGTATTGGTCAGCCCCAGCATTTT,CSVPQGIGQPQHF
TRBJ2-5,TRBD1,TRBV29-1,-,TGCAGCGTTGAAGGGTGGCTGGGACAGGGGGCGCGGGAGACCCAGTACTTC,CSVEGWLGQGARETQYF
TRBJ2-3,-,TRBV11-2,-,TGTGCCAGCAGCTTACTGGTTCGGGGGACAAAGCTGGGAGATACGCAGTATTTT,CASSLLVRGTKLGDTQYF
TRBJ1-5,TRBD1,TRBV7-9,many,TGTGCCAGCAGTCCTGGGACAGGGAATCAGCCCCAGCATTTT,CASSPGTGNQPQHF
TRBJ2-2,-,TRBV7-2,many,TGTGCCAGCAGCCCCCGGACACTGGGGGACACCGGGGAGCTGTTTTTT,CASSPRTLGDTGELFF
TRBJ1-6,TRBD1,TRBV10-2,-,TGCGCCAGTGCCGGGACAGATAATTCACCCCTCCACTTT,CASAGTDNSPLHF
TRBJ2-5,TRBD1,TRBV20-1,many,TGCAGTGCTGGGACAGGGGAGACCCAGTACTTC,CSAGTGETQYF
TRBJ1-5,-,TRBV2,many,TGTGCCAGCAGAAGAATCCAGGGCGGCAATCAGCCCCAGCATTTT,CASRRIQGGNQPQHF
TRBJ1-5,-,TRBV20-1,many,TGCAGTGCTAGAGATCCCAGTCTGAACAATCAGCCCCAGCATTTT,CSARDPSLNNQPQHF
TRBJ2-7,TRBD1,TRBV10-1,-,TGCGCCAGCAGTCCAACCTTATGGACAGGGCGAAACGAGCAGTACTTC,CASSPTLWTGRNEQYF
TRBJ2-5,-,TRBV7-8,-,TGTGCCAGCAGACCTAGTTCCCGGGAATCGAAGAGAACCCAGTACTTC,CASRPSSRESKRTQYF
TRBJ2-2,TRBD2,TRBV4-3,few,TGCGCCAGCAGCCGTAGGCTAGCGGGGGGCACGGACACCGGGGAGCTGTTTTTT,CASSRRLAGGTDTGELFF
TRBJ1-2,-,TRBV10-1,-,TGCGCCAGCAGTGACAACTACTATGGCTACACCTTC,CASSDNYYGYTF
TRBJ2-4,TRBD2,TRBV12-3/TRBV12-4,few,TGTGCCAGCAGGTCTAGCGGGAGGGTTGACATTCAGTACTTC,CASRSSGRVDIQYF
TRBJ1-6,-,TRBV6-1,many,TGTGCCAGCAGTGACCTGACTAATTCACCCCTCCACTTT,CASSDLTNSPLHF
TRBJ1-2,TRBD1,TRBV15,-,TGTGCCACCAGCAGAGAGCCGGGACAGGGAGGGAACGGCTACACCTTC,CATSREPGQGGNGYTF
TRBJ2-3,TRBD2,TRBV20-1,-,TGCAGTGTCCTAACGGGGGGGGCGGCAGATACGCAGTATTTT,CSVLTGGAADTQYF
TRBJ1-6,TRBD1,TRBV29-1,many,TGCAGCGCCGCGACAGGGGGAAGTTCACCCCTCCACTTT,CSAATGGSSPLHF
TRBJ2-2,TRBD1,TRBV2,many,TGTGCCAGCAGTGCTACCGGGACAGGCAACACCGGGGAGCTGTTTTTT,CASSATGTGNTGELFF
TRBJ1-5,-,TRBV5-1,many,TGCGCCAGCAGCTTGGCCGGCGGGACTCAGCCCCAGCATTTT,CASSLAGGTQPQHF
TRBJ1-2,-,TRBV6-5,many,TGTGCCAGCAGTTTTAGGGGCGGGTTGAACTATGGCTACACCTTC,CASSFRGGLNYGYTF
TRBJ2-7,TRBD1,TRBV20-1,-,TGCAGTGCGTCCACCGGGACAGGGCCCTACGAGCAGTACTTC,CSASTGTGPYEQYF
TRBJ2-1,TRBD2,TRBV7-2,many,TGTGCCAGCAGCTTTAGCGGGATTGGTGAGCAGTTCTTC,CASSFSGIGEQFF
TRBJ1-1,-,TRBV30,-,TGTGCCTGGAGTGTACTGGTCGGTGAAGCTTTCTTT,CAWSVLVGEAFF
TRBJ2-6,TRBD1,TRBV10-2,-,TGCGCCACCGGGACAGGGGTCTCTGGGGCCAACGCCCTGACTTTC,CATGTGVSGANALTF
TRBJ1-6,-,TRBV19,many,TGTGCCAGTAGTATTTTCTTGCCCTCCGCCTATAATTCACCCCTCCACTTT,CASSIFLPSAYNSPLHF
TRBJ2-3,TRBD2,TRBV27,few,TGTGCCAGCAACGAACTTGGGGCGGGGGGACACACAGATACGCAGTATTTT,CASNELGAGGHTDTQYF
TRBJ2-7,-,TRBV5-6,many,TGTGCCAGCAGCTCTCCCCCCCCGGGGGCCCACGAGCAGTACTTC,CASSSPPPGAHEQYF
TRBJ1-3,TRBD1,TRBV4-2,few,TGTGCCAGCAGCCAATCCGACAGGGGACCTGGAAACACCATATATTTT,CASSQSDRGPGNTIYF
TRBJ1-2,TRBD1,TRBV7-6,many,TGTGCCAGCAGCTTAACAGGGGATTATGGCTACACCTTC,CASSLTGDYGYTF
TRBJ1-1,-,TRBV10-3,many,TGTGCCATCAGTGGTACGACAGAGTTGAACACTGAAGCTTTCTTT,CAISGTTELNTEAFF
TRBJ1-6,-,TRBV15,-,TGTGCCACCAGCAGTTTTAGCTCGGATTCACCCCTCCACTTT,CATSSFSSDSPLHF
TRBJ1-1,TRBD1,TRBV13,many,TGTGCCAGCAGACCTCGAGACTTGACAGGGGGTTTGAACACTGAAGCTTTCTTT,CASRPRDLTGGLNTEAFF
TRBJ2-5,TRBD2,TRBV27,few,TGTGCCAGCAGTTTGCGAGTTAGCGGGGGTGTCGGAGAGACCCAGTACTTC,CASSLRVSGGVGETQYF
TRBJ1-5,TRBD1,TRBV4-2,-,TGTGCCAGCAGCCAGGGACAGGGTCAGCCCCAGCATTTT,CASSQGQGQPQHF
TRBJ1-4,TRBD1,TRBV29-1,few,TGCAGCGTTGAAGGGGCGAGGGGGCAGGACAATGAAAAACTGTTTTTT,CSVEGARGQDNEKLFF
TRBJ2-3,TRBD2,TRBV20-1,-,TGCAGTGCTAGGAAACCAGCGGGAGTTGGGACAGATACGCAGTATTTT,CSARKPAGVGTDTQYF
TRBJ2-1,TRBD2,TRBV12-5,few,TGTGCTAGTGGTAGGACTAGCGGGTCCTACAATGAGCAGTTCTTC,CASGRTSGSYNEQFF
TRBJ2-1,TRBD2,TRBV12-3/TRBV12-4,many,TGTGCCAGCAGTCCCGGGACTAGCGGAAACGATGAGCAGTTCTTC,CASSPGTSGNDEQFF
TRBJ1-6,-,TRBV20-1,many,TGCAGTGCTAGAGATCTCGGGGGGGGAAATTCACCCCTCCACTTT,CSARDLGGGNSPLHF
TRBJ2-3,-,TRBV20-1,once,TGCAGTGTCACAGGCCGCACAGATACGCAGTATTTT,CSVTGRTDTQYF
TRBJ2-5,-,TRBV6-6,many,TGTGCCAGCAGTTACTTTGGGGGCGCGGAGACCCAGTACTTC,CASSYFGGAETQYF
TRBJ2-2,-,TRBV9,-,TGTGCCAGCAGCGCCGGGGAGCTGTTTTTT,CASSAGELFF
TRBJ2-1,-,TRBV10-2,-,TGCGCCAGCAGTCTACAGGGTAACAATGAGCAGTTCTTC,CASSLQGNNEQFF
TRBJ1-5,-,TRBV20-1,many,TGCAGTGCTAGAGATAAGCAGGGTAATCAGCCCCAGCATTTT,CSARDKQGNQPQHF
TRBJ1-6,TRBD1,TRBV2,few,TGTGCCAGCAGGGGGGACAGTCGAGGATCACCCCTCCACTTT,CASRGDSRGSPLHF
TRBJ1-2,-,TRBV5-4,many,TGTGCCAGCAGGGGAGGCAGGGAATTATATGGCTACACCTTC,CASRGGRELYGYTF
TRBJ1-1,-,TRBV19,many,TGTGCCAGTAGTATGTACGGCACTGAAGCTTTCTTT,CASSMYGTEAFF
TRBJ1-4,TRBD1,TRBV5-4,many,TGTGCCAGCAGCGCCGGGACAGCAACTAATGAAAAACTGTTTTTT,CASSAGTATNEKLFF
TRBJ1-5,-,TRBV20-1,few,TGCAGTGCTAGAGATCGGAGGGCCAGAGAGCAGCCCCAGCATTTT,CSARDRRAREQPQHF
TRBJ2-1,TRBD2,TRBV6-1,many,TGTGCCAGCAGAAAGACTAGCGGGGCGTACAATGAGCAGTTCTTC,CASRKTSGAYNEQFF
TRBJ1-1,-,TRBV2,-,TGTGCCAGCAGTGAGGAGGGACTCACCACTGAAGCTTTCTTT,CASSEEGLTTEAFF
TRBJ1-1,-,TRBV5-1,many,TGCGCCAGCAGCTTGGGTTCAGTGAACACTGAAGCTTTCTTT,CASSLGSVNTEAFF
TRBJ1-2,-,TRBV29-1,-,TGCAGCGTTATAGCTAACTATGGCTACACCTTC,CSVIANYGYTF
TRBJ2-3,-,TRBV9,-,TGTGCCAGCAGCGTAGAAGGGGGATCGACAGATACGCAGTATTTT,CASSVEGGSTDTQYF
TRBJ1-1,TRBD1,TRBV6-2/TRBV6-3,many,TGTGCCAGCAGTTACGGACAGGGCTCCGCTGAAGCTTTCTTT,CASSYGQGSAEAFF